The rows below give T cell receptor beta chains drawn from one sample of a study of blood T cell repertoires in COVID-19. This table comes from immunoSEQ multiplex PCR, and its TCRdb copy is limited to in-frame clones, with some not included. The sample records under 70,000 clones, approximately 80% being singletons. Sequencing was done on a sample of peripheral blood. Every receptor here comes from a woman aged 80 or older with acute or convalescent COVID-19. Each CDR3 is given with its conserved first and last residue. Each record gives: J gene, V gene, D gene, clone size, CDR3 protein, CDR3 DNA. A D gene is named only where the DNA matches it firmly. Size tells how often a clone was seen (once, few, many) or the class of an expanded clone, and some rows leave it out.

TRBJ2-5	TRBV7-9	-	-	CASSLEGRPGMETQYF	TGTGCCAGCAGCTTAGAGGGGAGGCCAGGAATGGAGACCCAGTACTTC
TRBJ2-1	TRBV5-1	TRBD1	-	CASSLGTGSSYNEQFF	TGCGCCAGCAGCTTGGGGACAGGGAGCTCCTACAATGAGCAGTTCTTC
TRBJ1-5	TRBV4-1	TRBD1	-	CASSRDRGSNQPQHF	TGCGCCAGCAGCCGCGACAGGGGGAGCAATCAGCCCCAGCATTTT
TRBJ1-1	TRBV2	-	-	CASCREATLGTEAFF	TGTGCCAGCTGTAGAGAGGCCACGTTGGGCACTGAAGCTTTCTTT
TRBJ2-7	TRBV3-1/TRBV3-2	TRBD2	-	CASSQVGAGGGEQYF	TGTGCCAGCAGCCAAGTAGGTGCGGGGGGTGGCGAGCAGTACTTC
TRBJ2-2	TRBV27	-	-	CASSLLPTSSGELFF	TGTGCCAGCAGTTTACTACCTACTAGCTCCGGGGAGCTGTTTTTT
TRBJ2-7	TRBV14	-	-	CASSQDGWYEQYF	TGTGCCAGCAGCCAAGACGGGTGGTACGAGCAGTACTTC
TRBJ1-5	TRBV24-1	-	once	CATSAGLYQPQHF	TGTGCCACCAGTGCAGGGCTCTATCAGCCCCAGCATTTT
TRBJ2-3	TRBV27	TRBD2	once	CASRSRTSGSTDTQYF	TGTGCCAGCAGATCAAGGACTAGCGGGAGCACAGATACGCAGTATTTT
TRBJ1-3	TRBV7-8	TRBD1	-	CASSGRPGQGSGNTIYF	TGTGCCAGCAGCGGTCGTCCGGGACAGGGGTCTGGAAACACCATATATTTT
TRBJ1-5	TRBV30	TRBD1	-	CAWSTGQDNQPQHF	TGTGCCTGGAGTACGGGACAGGATAATCAGCCCCAGCATTTT
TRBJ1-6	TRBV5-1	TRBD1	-	CASSRDRENSPLHF	TGCGCCAGCAGCCGGGACAGGGAAAATTCACCCCTCCACTTT
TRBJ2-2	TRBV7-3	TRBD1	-	CASSGQGSNTGELFF	TGTGCCAGCAGCGGACAGGGATCGAACACCGGGGAGCTGTTTTTT
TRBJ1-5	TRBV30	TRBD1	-	CAWSQGGYSGQPQHF	TGTGCCTGGAGTCAAGGGGGCTATTCCGGGCAGCCCCAGCATTTT
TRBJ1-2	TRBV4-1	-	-	CASSQASGYGYTF	TGCGCCAGCAGCCAAGCCTCGGGTTATGGCTACACCTTC
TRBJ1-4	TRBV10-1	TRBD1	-	CASSESQGARKLFF	TGCGCCAGCAGTGAGTCCCAGGGGGCGAGAAAACTGTTTTTT
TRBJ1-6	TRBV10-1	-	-	CASSETRTPLHF	TGCGCCAGCAGTGAAACGAGAACTCCCCTCCACTTT
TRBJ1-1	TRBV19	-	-	CASSIAMTGNTEAFF	TGTGCCAGTAGTATAGCAATGACAGGTAACACTGAAGCTTTCTTT
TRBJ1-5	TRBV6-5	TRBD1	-	CASRRQGSGPQHF	TGTGCCAGCAGACGACAGGGGTCGGGGCCCCAGCATTTT
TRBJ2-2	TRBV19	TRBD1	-	CASSIARTGIDTGELFF	TGTGCCAGTAGTATAGCCAGGACAGGGATCGACACCGGGGAGCTGTTTTTT
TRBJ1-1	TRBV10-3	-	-	CATGTLNTEAFF	TGTGCCACCGGGACATTGAACACTGAAGCTTTCTTT
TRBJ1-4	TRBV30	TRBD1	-	CAWSVEWTGRYEKLFF	TGTGCCTGGAGTGTTGAATGGACAGGGCGGTACGAAAAACTGTTTTTT
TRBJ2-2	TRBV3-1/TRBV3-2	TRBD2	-	CASRGLAGVANTGELFF	TGTGCCAGCAGGGGACTAGCGGGGGTCGCGAACACCGGGGAGCTGTTTTTT
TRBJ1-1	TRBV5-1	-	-	CASSQNNREAFF	TGCGCCAGCAGTCAGAATAACCGTGAAGCTTTCTTT
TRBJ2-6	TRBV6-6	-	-	CASSTSSGANVLTF	TGTGCCAGCAGTACGAGCTCTGGGGCCAACGTCCTGACTTTC
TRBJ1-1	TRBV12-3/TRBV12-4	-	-	CASSFRMNTEAFF	TGTGCCAGCAGTTTTCGTATGAACACTGAAGCTTTCTTT
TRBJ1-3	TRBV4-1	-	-	CASSQDLARRSGNTIYF	TGCGCCAGCAGCCAAGATCTGGCCAGGCGCTCTGGAAACACCATATATTTT
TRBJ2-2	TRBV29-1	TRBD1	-	CSVELGTGGTGELFF	TGCAGCGTTGAACTCGGGACAGGAGGAACCGGGGAGCTGTTTTTT
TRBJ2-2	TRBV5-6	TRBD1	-	CASSFRGTGVAGELFF	TGTGCCAGCAGCTTTCGGGGGACAGGGGTGGCCGGGGAGCTGTTTTTT
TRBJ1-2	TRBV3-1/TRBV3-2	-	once	CASSQERIARGYTF	TGTGCCAGCAGCCAAGAAAGGATAGCTCGGGGCTACACCTTC
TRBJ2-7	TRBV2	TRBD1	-	CASSARQGAYEQYF	TGTGCCAGCAGCGCCCGACAGGGGGCCTACGAGCAGTACTTC
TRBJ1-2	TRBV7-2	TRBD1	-	CASSIRDSELRGYGYTF	TGTGCCAGCAGCATCCGGGACAGCGAACTACGGGGCTATGGCTACACCTTC
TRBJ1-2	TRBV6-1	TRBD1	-	CASSDGTGFVDGYTF	TGTGCCAGCAGTGACGGGACAGGGTTTGTGGATGGCTACACCTTC
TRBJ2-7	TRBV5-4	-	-	CASSLEQGNEQYF	TGTGCCAGCAGCTTGGAACAGGGAAACGAGCAGTACTTC
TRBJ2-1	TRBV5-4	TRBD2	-	CASSYRGGIYNEQFF	TGTGCCAGCAGCTACCGGGGGGGCATTTACAATGAGCAGTTCTTC
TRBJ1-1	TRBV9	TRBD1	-	CASRVGTAGEAFF	TGTGCCAGCAGAGTAGGGACAGCGGGAGAAGCTTTCTTT
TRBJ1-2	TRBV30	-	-	CACIPTGTTNYGYTF	TGTGCCTGCATACCGACAGGAACGACCAACTATGGCTACACCTTC
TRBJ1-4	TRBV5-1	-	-	CASSLDGTTNEKLFF	TGCGCCAGCAGCTTGGACGGGACAACTAATGAAAAACTGTTTTTT
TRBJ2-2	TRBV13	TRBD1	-	CASSFRRQGAGELFF	TGTGCCAGCAGCTTCCGGAGACAGGGAGCCGGGGAGCTGTTTTTT
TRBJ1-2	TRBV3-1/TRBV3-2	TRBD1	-	CASSYGQGDYTF	TGTGCCAGCAGCTATGGACAGGGGGACTACACCTTC
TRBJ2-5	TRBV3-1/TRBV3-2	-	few	CASSPGGVETQYF	TGTGCCAGCAGCCCTGGAGGTGTGGAGACCCAGTACTTC
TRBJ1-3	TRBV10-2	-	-	CASSDWGLRGNTIYF	TGCGCCAGCAGTGATTGGGGGCTGCGAGGAAACACCATATATTTT
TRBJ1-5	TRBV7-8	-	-	CASSLTGFDQPQHF	TGTGCCAGCAGCCTAACGGGGTTTGATCAGCCCCAGCATTTT